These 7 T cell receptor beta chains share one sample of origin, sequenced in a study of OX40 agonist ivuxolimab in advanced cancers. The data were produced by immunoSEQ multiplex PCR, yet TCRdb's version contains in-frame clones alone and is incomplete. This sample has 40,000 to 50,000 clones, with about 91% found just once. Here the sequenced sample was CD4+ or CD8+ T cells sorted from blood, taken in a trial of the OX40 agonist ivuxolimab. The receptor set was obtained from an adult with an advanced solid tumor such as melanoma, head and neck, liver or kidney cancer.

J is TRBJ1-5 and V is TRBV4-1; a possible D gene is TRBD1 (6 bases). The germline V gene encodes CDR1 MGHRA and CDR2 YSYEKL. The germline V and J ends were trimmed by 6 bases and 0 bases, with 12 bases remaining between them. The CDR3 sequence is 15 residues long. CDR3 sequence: CASSWTADSNQPQHF. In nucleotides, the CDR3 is TGCGCCAGCAGTTGGACAGCTGATAGCAATCAGCCCCAGCATTTT.

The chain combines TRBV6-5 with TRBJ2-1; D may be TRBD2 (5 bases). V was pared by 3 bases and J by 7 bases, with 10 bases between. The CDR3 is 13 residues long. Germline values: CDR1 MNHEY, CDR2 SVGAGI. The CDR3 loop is CASSYIRGNEQFF. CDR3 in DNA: TGTGCCAGCAGTTATATCCGGGGAAATGAGCAGTTCTTC.

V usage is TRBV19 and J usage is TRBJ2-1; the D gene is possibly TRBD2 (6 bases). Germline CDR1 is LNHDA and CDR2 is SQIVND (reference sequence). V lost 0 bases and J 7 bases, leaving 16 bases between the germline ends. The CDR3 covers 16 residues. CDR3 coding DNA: TGTGCCAGTAGTATAGACGGGAGCCGGGGATGGAATGAGCAGTTCTTC. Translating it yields CASSIDGSRGWNEQFF.

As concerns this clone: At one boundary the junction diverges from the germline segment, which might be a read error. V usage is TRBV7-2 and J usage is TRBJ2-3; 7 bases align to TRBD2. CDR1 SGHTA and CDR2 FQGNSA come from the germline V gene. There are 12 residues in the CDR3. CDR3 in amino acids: CASSLRSSGGDF. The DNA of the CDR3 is TGTGCCAGCAGCTTACGGTCTAGCGGTGGGGATTTT.

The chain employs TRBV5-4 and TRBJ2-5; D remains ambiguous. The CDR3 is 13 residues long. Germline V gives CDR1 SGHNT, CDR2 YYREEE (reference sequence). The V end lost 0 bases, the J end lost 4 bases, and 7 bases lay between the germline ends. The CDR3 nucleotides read TGTGCCAGCAGCTTGGTTCCCGGAGAGACCCAGTACTTC. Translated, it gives CASSLVPGETQYF.

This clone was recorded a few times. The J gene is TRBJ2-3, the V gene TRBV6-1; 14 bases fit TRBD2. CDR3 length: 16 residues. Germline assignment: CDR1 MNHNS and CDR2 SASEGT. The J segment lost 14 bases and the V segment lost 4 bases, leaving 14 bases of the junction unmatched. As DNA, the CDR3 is TGTGCCAGCAGTGCCCGGGGACTAGCGGGGGAGACCGACCCGTATTTT. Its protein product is CASSARGLAGETDPYF.

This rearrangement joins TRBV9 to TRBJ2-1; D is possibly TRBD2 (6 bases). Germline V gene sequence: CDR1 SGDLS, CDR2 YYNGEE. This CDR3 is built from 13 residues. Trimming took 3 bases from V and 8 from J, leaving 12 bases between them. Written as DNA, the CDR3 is TGTGCCAGCAGCGGTAGCGGTTCGGATGAGCAGTTCTTC. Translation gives CASSGSGSDEQFF.